Reported below is one TCR beta chain. Antigen unknown. The data originate from a study of cytomegalovirus exposure and HLA in healthy donors. Study-wide points: Later on, analysis showed that most CMV-associated TCR beta chains appeared to be HLA-restricted. TCR beta chains numbering 150 to 200 were designated cytomegalovirus-associated. Among the most significant clusters, several appeared linked to common viral pathogens in a later analysis. One variant, a missense change in DCLRE1C, was linked in a later analysis to TCR beta V- and J-gene trimming.

The primer mix had 60 Vbeta and 13 Jbeta primers. Assay used: immunoSEQ multiplex PCR; TCRdb lists only in-frame clones, some missing. The sample has 85,000 to 100,000 clones, about 78% seen once. The source of this sequence is a man aged 40-49 years in good health and CMV-seronegative. Specimen: PBMCs.

CDR3 DNA sequence: TGTGCCAGCAGCAAGACTAGCGGGAGCTCCAATGAGCAGTTCTTC. This translates into CASSKTSGSSNEQFF. The rearrangement joins TRBV9 to TRBJ2-1; 12 bases are shared with TRBD2. CDR3 length: 15 amino acids. Germline V gene lookup returns CDR1 SGDLS and CDR2 YYNGEE. Trimming took 4 bases from V and 6 from J; bases not matched to a gene: 5.